This T cell receptor beta chain was sequenced during a study of CD8 T cells in ankylosing spondylitis (TCRdb year 2017). Broadly, across the study: T cell receptor beta repertoires were profiled in healthy donors and ankylosing spondylitis patients so that disease-linked TCR variants could be found. The full study cohort was made up of about 24 ankylosing spondylitis patients and 108 healthy donors. Peripheral blood samples were taken, and synovial fluid was additionally collected from ankylosing spondylitis patients. Here is what the overall study found, with its caveats: Some motif variants had previously been reported in the synovial fluid and blood of reactive arthritis patients, which suggests shared mechanisms of disease initiation. In peripheral blood, the disease-linked clones were found at relatively low frequencies and had a CD8+ phenotype. The disease-linked clones were reported as significantly enriched in matched synovial fluid samples from ankylosing spondylitis patients. A TCR beta motif made up of several highly homologous amino acid variants appeared to be characteristic of blood from ankylosing spondylitis patients.

The data were produced on an Illumina HiSeq 2500. Quantitative 5'-RACE with molecular barcodes was the method used to prepare the TCR beta libraries. In the authors' own workflow: Disease-linked TCR variants were identified with a new computational method built on a probabilistic model of VDJ rearrangement. TCRdb passed the public sequencing reads through fastp at Q25 and MiXCR, retaining productive beta sequences. Every CDR3 protein is listed once, alongside the most common genes and DNA of its rows. The V and J calls and clone size come from TCRdb's table, not from the authors' own analysis. In all, the sample holds about 92,000 distinct CDR3 sequences, and approximately 9% of those were seen once. Jointly, the top ten make up approximately 4.8% of the sample. Regarding this clonotype: This clone's antigen is unknown. Base-call qualities are not available, and no considerably larger clone is one nucleotide away.

Relative to germline, V is 5 bases shorter and J is 1 base shorter, with 15 bases between their ends. From the cysteine through the phenylalanine, the CDR3 covers 15 amino acids. The only DNA kept is the CDR3, 45 bases in frame from the first base. CDR1 SGHTA and CDR2 FQGNSA are derived from the germline V gene. The sequence joins TRBV7-2 to TRBJ2-7; the D gene is possibly TRBD1, with 5 bases matching. Sequencing was done on a sample of blood, either unsorted or a sorted T cell fraction (not recorded which). The source is a male donor with ankylosing spondylitis or in good health (not recorded which). The CDR3 in this case is CASSKDTSWSYEQYF. The DNA sequence is given as TGTGCCAGCAGCAAGGACACCTCGTGGTCCTACGAGCAGTACTTC.